The 9 T cell receptor beta chains below all came from one sample that was sequenced in a study of PD-L1 blockade in urothelial cancer (TCRdb year 2017). The library relied on the immunoSEQ multiplex PCR assay. TCRdb took this table from immuneACCESS and kept in-frame rearrangements with V and J called. Such tables lack part of the clones; where checked against another copy, unresolved V genes explain under half of the gap, and the rest is unexplained. The sample data list 120,000 or so clones, and 86% of these were observed just once. Jointly, the top ten make up around 2.4% of the sample. The sample's time point, from its label and the paper: peripheral blood 6 weeks after treatment start. This material consisted of PBMCs, taken around atezolizumab (anti-PD-L1) treatment. Source of these receptors: a man aged 50 to 60 with urothelial cancer.

This sequence joins TRBV9 and TRBJ2-1; TRBD1 matches at 8 bases. Germline values: CDR1 SGDLS, CDR2 YYNGEE. CDR3 size: 14 residues. J gave up 6 bases and V 4 bases, and 6 bases lay outside the gene matches. The CDR3 reads CASSWTGSSNEQFF. The CDR3 DNA reads TGTGCCAGCAGCTGGACAGGGTCGAGCAATGAGCAGTTCTTC.

The CDR3 region is CASSQDGARGKETQYF. Here the CDR3 DNA reads TGTGCCAGCAGCCAAGATGGGGCCAGGGGTAAAGAGACCCAGTACTTC. The J gene is TRBJ2-5, the V gene TRBV14; maybe TRBD1 (6 bases). CDR1 and CDR2 (germline): SGHDN, FVKESK. CDR3 length: 16 amino acids. V lost 0 bases, J lost 3 bases, and 14 bases lay in between. Complete variable domain (other parts from reference TRBV14 and TRBJ2-5): EAGVTQFPSHSVIEKGQTVTLRCDPISGHDNLYWYRRVMGKEIKFLLHFVKESKQDESGMPNNRFLAERTGGTYSTLKVQPAELEDSGVYFCASSQDGARGKETQYFGPGTRLLVL.

The chain combines TRBV6-6 with TRBJ1-1; 8 positions match TRBD1. The CDR3 has 15 residues. Trimming cost V 6 bases and J 0 bases; bases outside gene matches: 6. Germline-derived CDR1 and CDR2 are MNHNY and SVGAGI (reference sequence). CDR3 nucleotides: TGTGCCAGCAGGAGGACAGGGAGTATGAACACTGAAGCTTTCTTT. As protein: CASRRTGSMNTEAFF.

This chain links TRBV7-9 with TRBJ1-6; D possibly corresponds to TRBD1 (5 bases). V lost 5 bases and J 9 bases, leaving 14 bases between the germline ends. Germline CDR1 SEHNR, CDR2 FQNEAQ (reference sequence). The CDR3 length is 14 residues. The CDR3 is CASSHAGLGSPLHF. CDR3 DNA: TGTGCCAGCAGCCATGCAGGGTTGGGTTCACCCCTCCACTTT.

There are a few counts of this clone. The rearrangement uses TRBV5-1 and TRBJ1-1, with D possibly being TRBD1 (5 bases). Germline V gene data show CDR1 as SGHRS and CDR2 as YFSETQ. The CDR3 runs 13 residues. V lost 4 bases to trimming and J lost 6 bases, with 13 bases between them. CDR3 coding DNA: TGCGCCAGCAGCCTGCAGGGTTTCGCTGAAGCTTTCTTT. Protein: CASSLQGFAEAFF.

This clone appeared once. The chain links TRBV19 to TRBJ1-2; 10 bases are a match to TRBD1. The CDR3 spans 17 residues. The germline V gene encodes CDR1 LNHDA and CDR2 SQIVND (reference sequence). V shed 4 bases, J shed 4 bases, and the junction held 12 bases outside the gene matches. In nucleotides, the CDR3 is TGTGCCAGTAGTACCGGGACAGGGGAGTGGCGGGTCTATGGCTACACCTTC. Its translation is CASSTGTGEWRVYGYTF.

In its sample, this clone was seen a few times. V usage is TRBV18 and J usage is TRBJ2-2, with 11 bases lining up with TRBD2. The CDR3 consists of 14 residues. V was pared by 1 base and J by 9 bases, with 1 base of the junction left unmatched. Germline loops: CDR1 KGHSH, CDR2 LQKENI. CDR3: CASSPQTSGRELFF. The CDR3 nucleotides read TGTGCCAGCTCACCACAGACTAGCGGGAGGGAGCTGTTTTTT.

The chain couples TRBV9 to TRBJ2-3; 11 positions match TRBD2. Germline assignment: CDR1 SGDLS and CDR2 YYNGEE. The CDR3 is 17 residues long. V was pared by 0 bases and J by 3 bases, with 6 bases of the junction left unmatched. This CDR3 reads CASSVVGLAVGTDTQYF. The CDR3 DNA sequence: TGTGCCAGCAGCGTAGTGGGACTAGCGGTTGGGACAGATACGCAGTATTTT.

The chain couples TRBV5-1 to TRBJ1-5; D remains unclear. V lost 4 bases and J 7 bases, leaving 15 bases between the germline ends. CDR1 and CDR2 from the germline V gene are SGHRS and YFSETQ. The CDR3 is 14 residues long. The CDR3: CASSPEGAPQPQHF. CDR3 DNA sequence: TGCGCCAGCAGCCCGGAGGGTGCACCCCAGCCCCAGCATTTT.